This T cell receptor beta chain originates from a study of shared clonotypes between healthy human individuals. In replicate PCRs of sorted subsets, approximately 200 ng DNA, about 30,000 T cell genomes, was used. Repertoires were generated with immunoSEQ multiplex PCR, while TCRdb's copy carries only in-frame clones and drops some. The data hold roughly 500,000 clones, with roughly 95% observed a single time. Sequencing was done on a sample of naive CD4+ T cells sorted from blood. Stated subset: CD45RA+ positively selected. The receptor was derived from a young woman in good health.

The CDR3 DNA sequence: TGTGCCAGCAGCTTAAGGGACGCTCAGCCCCAGCATTTT. Translation: CASSLRDAQPQHF. V is TRBV7-9 and J is TRBJ1-5, with TRBD1 as a possible D gene (5 bases). CDR3 length equals 13 residues. Germline V gene data show CDR1 as SEHNR and CDR2 as FQNEAQ (reference sequence). V was pared by 2 bases and J by 6 bases, with 8 bases between.